This T cell receptor (beta chain) was found in a study of blood T cell repertoires in COVID-19 (dated by TCRdb to 2018 to 2020). The study in broad terms: Samples covering the acute and convalescent phases of COVID-19 were provided by collaborators in the United States, Italy and Spain. The material from the prospective study consisted of cDNA or gDNA derived from T cells, B-cell-depleted T cells, or PBMCs. Deeply sampled blood TCRbeta repertoires from subjects exposed to, actively infected with, or recovered from COVID-19 were included in the dataset. A freely available public database, intended as a resource for researchers studying the immune response to SARS-CoV-2, is where the repertoires were released. Samples came from the ongoing ImmuneRACE study (first 160 participants) plus 1,254 subjects from 6 global collaborators. A de-identified subject ID, COVID-19 status, age in years and sex were almost always included in the sample metadata. HLA class I and class II types, where available, came from metadata supplied by the sample provider rather than from assay-based typing.

The immunoSEQ Assay, a bias-controlled multiplex PCR, was used to amplify TCRbeta CDR3 regions from genomic DNA. The paper's data handling went like this. The number of nucleated cells in each sample was estimated by amplification of reference gene primers within the assay. To quantify the absolute abundance of each unique TCRbeta CDR3 rearrangement, sequence reads were collapsed and filtered. Productive Simpson clonality was computed per sample as the square root of Simpson's diversity index over productive rearrangements. In its TCRdb copy, this immuneACCESS table keeps in-frame sequences only and misses some clones. Where compared with another copy, unresolved V genes explain less than half of these, and the others have no known cause. V and J calls plus clone size are reproduced from that table; the DNA served to infer D and trimming. This sample has 40,000 to 45,000 clones in its table, and around 77% of those were observed once. The ten largest clones take up approximately 33% of the sample.

Turning to this clone: What antigen it recognizes has not been identified. Per-base qualities were not stored, and no clone one base away is much larger.

What the study reported, not specific to this receptor: The amount of clinical and demographic metadata varied by source and participant and was provided uncurated.

The trim is 5 bases for V and 3 bases for J, with a gap of 14 bases between the germline ends. Reading from cysteine to phenylalanine, the CDR3 counts 15 amino acids. Only CDR3 DNA is held: 45 bases, read in frame from base 1. Taken from the germline V gene (reference sequence), the CDR1 and CDR2 loops are LNHDA and SQIVND. The collaborating institutions used their own protocols to collect whole blood in K2EDTA tubes. For TCRbeta analysis, collaborator samples were shipped as frozen whole blood, as isolated PBMCs, or as DNA extracted from either sample type. Sequenced input: peripheral blood. The V and J genes are TRBV19 and TRBJ1-5, with no reliable assignment of the D segment. This clonotype originated in a woman older than 75 with acute or convalescent COVID-19. The CDR3 corresponds to CASSPQGRINQPQHF. The DNA sequence reads TGTGCCAGTAGTCCCCAAGGGAGGATCAATCAGCCCCAGCATTTT.